This T cell receptor (beta chain) was found in a study of shared clonotypes between healthy human individuals (dated by TCRdb to about 2020). General notes on the study: A couple of women and a few men aged 18 to 49 years were included in the cohort. For each donor, CD4 naive and CD4 memory were each given three plates, CD8 naive was given two plates, and CD8 memory was given one plate. The study deeply sequenced blood TCR repertoires of five healthy adults to estimate repertoire size and the extent of clonotype sharing between individuals. To increase sequencing depth and limit assay-specific biases, different laboratories used diverse techniques to prepare libraries and sequence TCR repertoires. Per donor, leukapheresis produced somewhere between about 0.85 and 9.5 billion PBMCs. Findings and caveats that apply to the study as a whole: Compared with non-shared clonotypes, clonotypes shared by all four sorted-subset donors had higher generation probabilities. Across a few donors, approximately 5% of naive CD4, around 3.3% of naive CD8, 2.3% of memory CD4, and approximately 0.4% of memory CD8 clonotypes were shared. Only blood was sampled, and tissue TCR repertoires likely differ from those in blood. Even with the large sequencing depth, rarefaction of the sorted-subset datasets indicated that sequencing was incomplete. Larger estimated clonotype richness was generally found for naive subsets than for memory subsets. Pairwise subsampling indicated that sequencing depth was expected to affect the degree of clonotype sharing among donors. Because the study included a small number of donors, the genetic and exposure-history diversity represented was limited.

Using the deep immunoSEQ assay, TCR CDR3 regions were amplified from genomic DNA by multiplex PCR. Extracted genomic DNA from each cell subset was distributed evenly across all wells of several immunoSEQ 96-well plates, and each plate was treated as a replicate. For sorted subsets, each replicate PCR was loaded with about 0.2 ug genomic DNA, equivalent to 25,000 to 35,000 T cell genomes. Purified libraries were quantified with a Qubit 3.0 fluorometer, sized on a Bioanalyzer 2100, and re-quantified with the KAPA Library Quantification kit. Every immunoSEQ 96-well plate was sequenced on a separate single-read 150-cycle Illumina NextSeq 550 flow cell. In the source study's methods: Because the immunoSEQ output held only junctional sequences and lacked quality scores, the filtering could not match the filtering applied to full-length reads. To assign V/J genes and CDR3, sequences were annotated against IMGT germline references using PyIR, a Python wrapper for IgBLAST v1.9. Any read was removed if the V/J assignment was weak (E-value above 1e-6), the CDR3 was missing, or the read contained stop codons, out-of-frame junctions, or ambiguous translated residues. V3J clonotypes were defined as sequences sharing an identical inferred V gene, J gene, and CDR3 amino acid sequence. Percentage overlap between repertoires was calculated by dividing the number of shared unique clonotypes by the size of the smaller repertoire. RTK rarefaction, the Chao1 estimator, and Recon v2.1 estimates of unobserved clonotypes were used to assess repertoire richness. For all TCRbeta clonotypes obtained by the gDNA method from a handful of donors, generation probabilities were computed with OLGA. The immuneACCESS repertoire file appears here via TCRdb, limited to in-frame rearrangements. These files lack a portion of the clones; in checked studies, under half of the deficit traces to unresolved V genes, and the cause of the others is not known. The V and J calls and clone size are taken from that table; D and trimming were inferred from the DNA. The sample table lists about a million clones, around 74% of them with a count of one. The top ten hold about 1.4% of the sample.

About this clone: Its antigen remains undetermined. No much larger clonotype is one base removed from it; base qualities were not supplied.

Healthy HIV-negative adults with no recently reported acute infections or vaccinations were included as donors. All donors were Caucasian adults living in Nashville, Tennessee, USA. CD4+ T cells were enriched through magnetic negative selection, after which naive cells were positively selected on CD45RA and the remaining negative fraction served as the memory subset. Blood was obtained by leukapheresis, after which PBMCs were separated by Ficoll-Histopaque density gradient centrifugation and cryopreserved in liquid nitrogen vapor phase. Purity and quantity of every magnetically sorted T cell population were checked by analytical flow cytometry. From each sorted fraction, genomic DNA was isolated and quantified by UV absorbance on a Nanodrop 2000c. As encoded in the germline V gene, CDR1 is SGHTA while CDR2 is FQGNSA. Including cysteine and phenylalanine, the CDR3 has 15 amino acids. CDR3 DNA only is kept here, 45 bases in frame from base 1. For this chain, trimming is 1 base at the V end and 10 bases at the J end, and the number of junction bases without a gene match is 4.

Input material: memory CD4+ T cells sorted from blood. Interpreted using the paper, the cell subset or site label stands for: CD45RA-negative fraction. This TCR derives from a man aged 18 to 29 in good health. The sequence joins TRBV7-2 to TRBJ2-1; TRBD2 aligns with 13 central bases. The base sequence is TGTGCCAGCAGCTTAGACGGACTAGCGGGGGAAGAGCAGTTCTTC. It specifies CASSLDGLAGEEQFF. Joined to the reference TRBV7-2 and TRBJ2-1 proteins, this CDR3 gives the full variable domain: GAGVSQSPSNKVTEKGKDVELRCDPISGHTALYWYRQSLGQGLEFLIYFQGNSAPDKSGLPSDRFSAERTGGSVSTLTIQRTQQEDSAVYLCASSLDGLAGEEQFFGPGTRLTVL.